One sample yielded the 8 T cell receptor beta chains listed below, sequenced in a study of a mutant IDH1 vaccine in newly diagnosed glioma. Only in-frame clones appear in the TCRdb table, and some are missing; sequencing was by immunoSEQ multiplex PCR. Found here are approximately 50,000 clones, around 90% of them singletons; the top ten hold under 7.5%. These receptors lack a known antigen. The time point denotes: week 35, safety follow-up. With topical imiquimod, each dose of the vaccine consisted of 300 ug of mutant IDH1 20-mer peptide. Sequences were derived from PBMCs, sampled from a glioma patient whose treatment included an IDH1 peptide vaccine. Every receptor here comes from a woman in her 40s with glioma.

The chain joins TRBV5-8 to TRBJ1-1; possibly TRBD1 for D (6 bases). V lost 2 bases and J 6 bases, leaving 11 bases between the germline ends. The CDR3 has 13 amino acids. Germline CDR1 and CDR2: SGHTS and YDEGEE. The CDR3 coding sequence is TGTGCCAGCAGCTTCACAGGGTCGGCTGAAGCTTTCTTT. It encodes CASSFTGSAEAFF.

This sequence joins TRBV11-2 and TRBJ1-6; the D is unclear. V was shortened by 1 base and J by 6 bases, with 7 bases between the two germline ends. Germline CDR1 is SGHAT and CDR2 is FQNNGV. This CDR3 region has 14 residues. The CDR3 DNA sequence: TGTGCCAGCAGCTTAGGGTCAGTTAATTCACCCCTCCACTTT. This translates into CASSLGSVNSPLHF.

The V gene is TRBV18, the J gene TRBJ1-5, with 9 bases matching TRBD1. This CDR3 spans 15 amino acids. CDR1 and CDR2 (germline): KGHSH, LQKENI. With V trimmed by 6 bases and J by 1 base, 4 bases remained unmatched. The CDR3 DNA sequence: TGTGCCAGCTCGGAAGGACAGGGGAGCAATCAGCCCCAGCATTTT. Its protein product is CASSEGQGSNQPQHF. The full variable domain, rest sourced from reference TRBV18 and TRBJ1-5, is NAGVMQNPRHLVRRRGQEARLRCSPMKGHSHVYWYRQLPEEGLKFMVYLQKENIIDESGMPKERFSAEFPKEGPSILRIQQVVRGDSAAYFCASSEGQGSNQPQHFGDGTRLSIL.

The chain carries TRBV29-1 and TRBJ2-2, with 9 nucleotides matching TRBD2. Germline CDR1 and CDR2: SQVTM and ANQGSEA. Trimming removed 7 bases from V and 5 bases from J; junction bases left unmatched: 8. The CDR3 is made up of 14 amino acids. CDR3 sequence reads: CSARGLAETGELFF. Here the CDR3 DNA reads TGCAGCGCACGGGGACTAGCTGAGACCGGGGAGCTGTTTTTT.

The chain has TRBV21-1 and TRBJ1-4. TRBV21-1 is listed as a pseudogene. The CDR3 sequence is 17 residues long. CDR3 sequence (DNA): TGTGCCAGCAGCCCTCTGGGAAAGAATGCAACTAATGAAAAACTGTTTTTT. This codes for CASSPLGKNATNEKLFF.

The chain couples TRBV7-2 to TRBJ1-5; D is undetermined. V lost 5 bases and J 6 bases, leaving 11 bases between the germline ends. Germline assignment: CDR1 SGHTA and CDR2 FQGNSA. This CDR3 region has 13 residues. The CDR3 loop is CASSHPSGQPQHF. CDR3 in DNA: TGTGCCAGCAGCCACCCTTCAGGTCAGCCCCAGCATTTT. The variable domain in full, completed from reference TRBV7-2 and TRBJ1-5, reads GAGVSQSPSNKVTEKGKDVELRCDPISGHTALYWYRQSLGQGLEFLIYFQGNSAPDKSGLPSDRFSAERTGGSVSTLTIQRTQQEDSAVYLCASSHPSGQPQHFGDGTRLSIL.

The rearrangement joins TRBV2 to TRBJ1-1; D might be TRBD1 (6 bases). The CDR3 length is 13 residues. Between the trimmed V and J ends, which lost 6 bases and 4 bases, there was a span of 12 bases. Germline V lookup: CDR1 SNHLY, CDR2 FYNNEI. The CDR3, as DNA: TGTGCCAGCAGCGTACAGGGCTCCACTGAAGCTTTCTTT. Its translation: CASSVQGSTEAFF.

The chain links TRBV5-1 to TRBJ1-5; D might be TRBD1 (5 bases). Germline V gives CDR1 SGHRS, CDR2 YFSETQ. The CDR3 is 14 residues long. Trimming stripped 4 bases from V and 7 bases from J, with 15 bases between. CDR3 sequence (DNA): TGCGCCAGCAGCCAATTGGGGGTAGGGCAGCCCCAGCATTTT. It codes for CASSQLGVGQPQHF.